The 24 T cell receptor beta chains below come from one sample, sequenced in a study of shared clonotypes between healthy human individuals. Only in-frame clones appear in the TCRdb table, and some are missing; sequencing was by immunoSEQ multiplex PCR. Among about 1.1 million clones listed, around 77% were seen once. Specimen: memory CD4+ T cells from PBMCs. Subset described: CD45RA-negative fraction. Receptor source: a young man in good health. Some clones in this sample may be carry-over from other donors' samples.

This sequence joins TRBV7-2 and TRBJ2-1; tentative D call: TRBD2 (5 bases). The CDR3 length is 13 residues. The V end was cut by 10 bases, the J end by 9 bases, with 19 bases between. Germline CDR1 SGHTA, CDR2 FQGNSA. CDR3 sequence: CAISQRTMGEQFF. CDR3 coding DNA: TGTGCCATAAGCCAGCGGACCATGGGTGAGCAGTTCTTC.

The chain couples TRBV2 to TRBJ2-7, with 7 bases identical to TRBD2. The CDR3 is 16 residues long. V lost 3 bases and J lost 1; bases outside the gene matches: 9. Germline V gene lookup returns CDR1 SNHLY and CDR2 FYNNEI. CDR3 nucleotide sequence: TGTGCCAGCAGTGAGGGGCTAGCGGCCTTATCCTACGAGCAGTACTTC. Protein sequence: CASSEGLAALSYEQYF.

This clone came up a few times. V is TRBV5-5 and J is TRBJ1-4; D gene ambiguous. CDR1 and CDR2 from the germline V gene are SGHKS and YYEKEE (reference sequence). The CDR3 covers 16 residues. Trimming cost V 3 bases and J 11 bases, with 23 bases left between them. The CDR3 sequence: CASSYTSGGFVRKLFF. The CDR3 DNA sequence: TGTGCCAGCAGCTACACCTCCGGAGGGTTTGTTCGGAAACTGTTTTTT. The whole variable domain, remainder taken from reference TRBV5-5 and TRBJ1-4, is DAGVTQSPTHLIKTRGQQVTLRCSPISGHKSVSWYQQVLGQGPQFIFQYYEKEERGRGNFPDRFSARQFPNYSSELNVNALLLGDSALYLCASSYTSGGFVRKLFFGSGTQLSVL.

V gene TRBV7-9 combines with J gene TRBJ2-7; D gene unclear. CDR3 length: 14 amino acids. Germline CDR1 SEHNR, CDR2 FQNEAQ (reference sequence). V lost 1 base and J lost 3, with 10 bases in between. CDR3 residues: CASSLGGHYYEQYF. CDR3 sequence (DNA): TGTGCCAGCAGCTTAGGTGGTCACTACTACGAGCAGTACTTC.

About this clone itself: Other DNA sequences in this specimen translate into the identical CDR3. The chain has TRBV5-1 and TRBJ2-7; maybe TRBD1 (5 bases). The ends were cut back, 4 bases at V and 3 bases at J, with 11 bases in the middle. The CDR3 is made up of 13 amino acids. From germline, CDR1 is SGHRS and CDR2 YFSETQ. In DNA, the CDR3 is TGCGCCAGCAGCCCTACAGGAAACTACGAGCAGTACTTC. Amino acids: CASSPTGNYEQYF.

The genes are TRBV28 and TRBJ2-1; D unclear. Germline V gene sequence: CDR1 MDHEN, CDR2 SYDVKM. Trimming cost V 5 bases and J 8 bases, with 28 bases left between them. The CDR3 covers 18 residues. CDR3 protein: CASSPSAVGRSPVDEQFF. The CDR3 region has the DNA TGTGCCAGCAGTCCTTCTGCAGTGGGAAGATCCCCAGTGGATGAGCAGTTCTTC.

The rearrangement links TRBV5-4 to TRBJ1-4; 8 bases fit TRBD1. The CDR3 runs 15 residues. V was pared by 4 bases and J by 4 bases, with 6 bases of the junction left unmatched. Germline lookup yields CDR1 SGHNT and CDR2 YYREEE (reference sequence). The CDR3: CASSLGQGGNEKLFF. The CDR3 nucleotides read TGTGCCAGCAGCCTAGGACAGGGAGGTAATGAAAAACTGTTTTTT.

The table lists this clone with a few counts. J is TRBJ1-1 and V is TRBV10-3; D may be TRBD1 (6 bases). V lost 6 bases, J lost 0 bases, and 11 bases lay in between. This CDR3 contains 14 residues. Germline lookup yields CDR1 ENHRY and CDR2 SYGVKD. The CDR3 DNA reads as TGTGCCATCAGCGTGGGACACATGAACACTGAAGCTTTCTTT. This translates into CAISVGHMNTEAFF.

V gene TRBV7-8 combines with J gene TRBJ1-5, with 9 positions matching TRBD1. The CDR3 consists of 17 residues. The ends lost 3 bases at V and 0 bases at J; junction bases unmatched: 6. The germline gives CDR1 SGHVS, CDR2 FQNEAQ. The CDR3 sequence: CASSFGQGIDSNQPQHF. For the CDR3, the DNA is TGTGCCAGCAGCTTCGGACAGGGGATAGATAGCAATCAGCCCCAGCATTTT. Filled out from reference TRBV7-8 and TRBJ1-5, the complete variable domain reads GAGVSQSPRYKVAKRGQDVALRCDPISGHVSLFWYQQALGQGPEFLTYFQNEAQLDKSGLPSDRFFAERPEGSVSTLKIQRTQQEDSAVYLCASSFGQGIDSNQPQHFGDGTRLSIL.

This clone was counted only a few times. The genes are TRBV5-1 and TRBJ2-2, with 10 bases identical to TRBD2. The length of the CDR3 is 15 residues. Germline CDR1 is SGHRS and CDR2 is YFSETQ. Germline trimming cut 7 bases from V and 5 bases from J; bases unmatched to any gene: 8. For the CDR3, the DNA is TGCGCCAGCGGCCTAGCGGGAGTGTTTACCGGGGAGCTGTTTTTT. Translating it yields CASGLAGVFTGELFF.

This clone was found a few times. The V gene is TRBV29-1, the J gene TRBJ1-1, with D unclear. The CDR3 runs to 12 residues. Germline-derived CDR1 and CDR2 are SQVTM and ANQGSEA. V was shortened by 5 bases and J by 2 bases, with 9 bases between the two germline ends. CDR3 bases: TGCAGCGTTCGAACAAGCAACACTGAAGCTTTCTTT. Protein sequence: CSVRTSNTEAFF.

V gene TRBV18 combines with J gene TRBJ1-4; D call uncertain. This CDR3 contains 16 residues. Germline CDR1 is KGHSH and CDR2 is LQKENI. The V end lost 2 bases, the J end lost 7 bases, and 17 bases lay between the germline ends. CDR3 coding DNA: TGTGCCAGCTCACCAGGTTCTGGAGGGCGGTTTGAAAAACTGTTTTTT. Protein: CASSPGSGGRFEKLFF.

CDR3 loop: CASRRDRGSADGYTF. The CDR3 region has the DNA TGTGCCAGCAGGCGGGACAGGGGCTCAGCTGATGGCTACACCTTC. The rearrangement joins TRBV2 to TRBJ1-2, with 10 bases fitting TRBD1. CDR1 and CDR2 (germline): SNHLY, FYNNEI. V dropped 6 bases and J dropped 6; count of bases not matched to a gene: 10. CDR3 size: 15 residues.

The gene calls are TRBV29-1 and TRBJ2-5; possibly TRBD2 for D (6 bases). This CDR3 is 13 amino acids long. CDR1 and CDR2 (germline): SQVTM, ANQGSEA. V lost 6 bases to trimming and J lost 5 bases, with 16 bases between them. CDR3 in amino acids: CSVASSVGETQYF. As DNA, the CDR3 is TGCAGCGTCGCCTCTAGCGTGGGGGAGACCCAGTACTTC.

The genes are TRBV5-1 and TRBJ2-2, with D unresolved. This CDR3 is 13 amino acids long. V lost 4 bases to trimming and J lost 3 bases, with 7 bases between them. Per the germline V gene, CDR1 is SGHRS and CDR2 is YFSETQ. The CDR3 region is CASSAEYTGELFF. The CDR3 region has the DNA TGCGCCAGCAGCGCCGAATACACCGGGGAGCTGTTTTTT. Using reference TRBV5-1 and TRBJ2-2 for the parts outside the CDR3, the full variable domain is KAGVTQTPRYLIKTRGQQVTLSCSPISGHRSVSWYQQTPGQGLQFLFEYFSETQRNKGNFPGRFSGRQFSNSRSEMNVSTLELGDSALYLCASSAEYTGELFFGEGSRLTVL.

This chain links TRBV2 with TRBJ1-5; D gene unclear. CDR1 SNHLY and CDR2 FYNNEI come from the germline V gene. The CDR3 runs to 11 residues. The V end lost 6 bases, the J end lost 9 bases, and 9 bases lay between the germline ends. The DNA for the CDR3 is TGTGCCAGCAGGGCCTCTGGGCCCCAGCATTTT. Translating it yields CASRASGPQHF.

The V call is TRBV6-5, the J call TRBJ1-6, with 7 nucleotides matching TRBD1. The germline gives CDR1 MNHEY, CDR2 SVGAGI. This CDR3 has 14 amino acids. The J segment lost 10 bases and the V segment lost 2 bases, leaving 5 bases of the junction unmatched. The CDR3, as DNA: TGTGCCAGCAGTTACAGCAGGGGGTTCTCACCCCTCCACTTT. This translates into CASSYSRGFSPLHF.

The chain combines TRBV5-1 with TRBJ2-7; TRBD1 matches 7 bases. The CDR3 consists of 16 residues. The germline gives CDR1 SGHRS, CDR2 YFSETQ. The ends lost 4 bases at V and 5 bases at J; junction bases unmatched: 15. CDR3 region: CASSKDPTGVGHEQYF. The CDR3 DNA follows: TGCGCCAGCAGCAAAGACCCAACAGGGGTTGGCCACGAGCAGTACTTC.

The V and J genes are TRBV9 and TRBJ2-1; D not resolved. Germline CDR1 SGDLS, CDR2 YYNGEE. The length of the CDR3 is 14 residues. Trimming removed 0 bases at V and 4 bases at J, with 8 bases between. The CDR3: CASSVVSTYNEQFF. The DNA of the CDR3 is TGTGCCAGCAGCGTAGTTTCGACTTACAATGAGCAGTTCTTC.

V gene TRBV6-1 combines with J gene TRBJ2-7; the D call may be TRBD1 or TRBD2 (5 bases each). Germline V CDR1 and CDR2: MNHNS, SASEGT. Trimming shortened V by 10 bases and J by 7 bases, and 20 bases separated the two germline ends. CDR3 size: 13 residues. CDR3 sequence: CATLGVERGEQYF. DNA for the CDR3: TGTGCCACCCTGGGGGTCGAGCGAGGGGAGCAGTACTTC.

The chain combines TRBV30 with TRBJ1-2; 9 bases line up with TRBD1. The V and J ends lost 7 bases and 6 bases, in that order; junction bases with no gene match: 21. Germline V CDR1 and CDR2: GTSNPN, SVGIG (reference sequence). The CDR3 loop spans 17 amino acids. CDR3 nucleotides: TGTGCCTTAAGACCTGGGACAGGGCTTGGGTCGAGCGATGGCTACACCTTC. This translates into CALRPGTGLGSSDGYTF. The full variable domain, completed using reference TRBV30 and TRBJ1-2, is SQTIHQWPATLVQPVGSPLSLECTVEGTSNPNLYWYRQAAGRGLQLLFYSVGIGQISSEVPQNLSASRPQDRQFILSSKKLLLSDSGFYLCALRPGTGLGSSDGYTFGSGTRLTVV.

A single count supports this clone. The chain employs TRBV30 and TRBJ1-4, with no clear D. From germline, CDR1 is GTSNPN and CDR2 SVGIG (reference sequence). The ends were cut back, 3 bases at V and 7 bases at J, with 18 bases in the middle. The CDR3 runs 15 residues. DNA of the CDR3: TGTGCCTGGAGGCTTTCTTTCTCCCCGGGTGAAAAACTGTTTTTT. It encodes CAWRLSFSPGEKLFF.

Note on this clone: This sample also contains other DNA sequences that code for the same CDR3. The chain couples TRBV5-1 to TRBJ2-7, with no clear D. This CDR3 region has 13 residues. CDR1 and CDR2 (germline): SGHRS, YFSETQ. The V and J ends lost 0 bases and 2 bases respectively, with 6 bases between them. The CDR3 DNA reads TGCGCCAGCAGCTTGGTCCCACCCTACGAGCAGTACTTC. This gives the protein CASSLVPPYEQYF.

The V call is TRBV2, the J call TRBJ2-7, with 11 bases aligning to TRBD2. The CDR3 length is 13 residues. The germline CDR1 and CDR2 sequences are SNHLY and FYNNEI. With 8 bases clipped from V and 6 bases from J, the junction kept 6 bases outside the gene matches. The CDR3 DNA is TGTGCCAGCTCACTAGCGGGAGTAGGCGAGCAGTACTTC. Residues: CASSLAGVGEQYF.